Shown below are 10 T cell receptor beta chains from a single sample sequenced in a study of patients and donors after allogeneic stem cell transplantation. TCRdb itself ran the RT-PCR reads through MiXCR, one entry per CDR3 protein. Counted here are 70,000 to 95,000 distinct CDR3 sequences, approximately 5.2% occurring once; the ten biggest clones make up about 3%. Sample: blood, either unsorted or a sorted T cell fraction (not recorded which). The source of these receptors is a human donor who was either an allogeneic HSCT recipient or a stem cell or donor lymphocyte infusion donor (not recorded which). It is not recorded whose cells these are; they may come from a transplant donor.

In its sample, this clonotype ranks as medium-sized. The chain couples TRBV12-3 or TRBV12-4 to TRBJ2-7; 7 bases match TRBD2. The CDR3 runs 14 residues. Trimming removed 6 bases from V and 4 bases from J; junction bases left unmatched: 9. CDR3: CASRRELASYEQYF. The CDR3 DNA follows: TGTGCCAGCAGGCGAGAACTAGCGTCTTACGAGCAGTACTTC.

This clonotype was counted only a few times. J is TRBJ1-2 and V is TRBV2, with TRBD1 matching 8 bases. Germline loops: CDR1 SNHLY, CDR2 FYNNEI. J gave up 3 bases and V 6 bases, and 6 bases lay outside the gene matches. CDR3 length: 14 residues. This CDR3 is CASRGTGGHYGYTF. The CDR3 DNA sequence: TGTGCCAGCAGGGGGACAGGCGGCCACTATGGCTACACCTTC.

This clonotype was detected many times. The rearrangement links TRBV2 to TRBJ2-7; D might be TRBD1 (6 bases). The CDR3 totals 15 residues. The germline gives CDR1 SNHLY, CDR2 FYNNEI. V was trimmed by 3 bases and J by 6 bases, leaving 18 bases between them. The CDR3 loop is CASSDRDILTGEQYF. CDR3 DNA: TGTGCCAGCAGTGACCGGGACATTTTAACAGGCGAGCAGTACTTC.

This clonotype was recorded at least ten times. This rearrangement joins TRBV7-6 to TRBJ2-3; D tentatively reads TRBD1 or TRBD2 (5 bases each). The CDR3 consists of 13 residues. Looked up from germline, CDR1 is SGHVS and CDR2 is FNYEAQ. The V and J ends lost 5 bases and 11 bases respectively, with 17 bases between them. Here the CDR3 DNA reads TGTGCCAGCAGCCAGGGTTTATCTGAGGGGCAGTATTTT. Translating gives CASSQGLSEGQYF.

Ten or more counts support this clonotype. The chain has TRBV19 and TRBJ2-5, with D maybe TRBD1 (6 bases). This CDR3 spans 13 amino acids. In germline, CDR1 is LNHDA, CDR2 SQIVND (reference sequence). Trimming left V 7 bases short and J 4 bases short, with 13 bases between. The CDR3 region is CASNPQGSETQYF. CDR3 nucleotides: TGTGCCAGTAATCCACAGGGATCAGAGACCCAGTACTTC.

This clonotype appeared many times. The chain is built from TRBV12-3 or TRBV12-4 and TRBJ2-6; 7 nucleotides agree with TRBD1. The CDR3 covers 15 residues. Unmatched junction bases numbered 5, after V lost 5 bases and J lost 4 bases. CDR3 DNA: TGTGCCAGCAGTCTGAGGGGGCTGGGGGCCAACGTCCTGACTTTC. Translation gives CASSLRGLGANVLTF.

This clonotype occurred many times. For the CDR3, the DNA is TGTGCCAGCAGGACACAGGGTATTCAGGACGAGCAGTACTTC. It is translated as CASRTQGIQDEQYF. The chain combines TRBV28 with TRBJ2-7, with D maybe TRBD1 (6 bases). This CDR3 has 14 residues. Trimming took 6 bases from V and 5 from J, leaving 17 bases between them. Looked up from germline, CDR1 is MDHEN and CDR2 is SYDVKM. The whole variable domain, filled in from reference TRBV28 and TRBJ2-7, reads DVKVTQSSRYLVKRTGEKVFLECVQDMDHENMFWYRQDPGLGLRLIYFSYDVKMKEKGDIPEGYSVSREKKERFSLILESASTNQTSMYLCASRTQGIQDEQYFGPGTRLTVT.

This clonotype was detected only a few times. The V call is TRBV4-1, the J call TRBJ2-2, with D perhaps matching TRBD1 (6 bases). Trimming shortened V by 1 base and J by 5 bases, and 14 bases separated the two germline ends. CDR3 length: 16 residues. Germline V CDR1 and CDR2: MGHRA, YSYEKL. The CDR3 loop is CASSQAPGGQTGELFF. CDR3 coding DNA: TGCGCCAGCAGCCAAGCCCCTGGGGGACAAACCGGGGAGCTGTTTTTT.

This clonotype was counted many times. The chain has TRBV2 and TRBJ2-5; D is uncertain. The CDR3 covers 13 residues. CDR1 SNHLY and CDR2 FYNNEI come from the germline V gene. Between the trimmed V and J ends, which lost 5 bases and 1 base, there was a span of 8 bases. The DNA of the CDR3 is TGTGCCAGCAGTCCCCACGTCCAAGAGACCCAGTACTTC. This encodes CASSPHVQETQYF.

This clonotype showed up many times. The chain links TRBV7-8 to TRBJ1-4; D is possibly TRBD1 (6 bases). Germline values: CDR1 SGHVS, CDR2 FQNEAQ. Between the trimmed V and J ends, which lost 2 bases and 0 bases, there was a span of 19 bases. The CDR3 length is 19 residues. The CDR3: CASSLSLTGRHATNEKLFF. CDR3 bases: TGTGCCAGCAGCTTATCCCTAACAGGGAGACATGCAACTAATGAAAAACTGTTTTTT.